These 25 T cell receptor beta chains were sequenced from one sample in a study of shared clonotypes between healthy human individuals. The data were produced by immunoSEQ multiplex PCR, yet TCRdb's version contains in-frame clones alone and is incomplete. Found here are around 1.9 million clones, 93% of them singletons; the top ten hold more than 1.5%. Terminally differentiated effector memory CD45RA+ cells were left out of the naive CD8 fraction, which was CD45RO-negative and positively selected for CCR7. The sequenced sample consisted of naive CD8+ T cells from PBMCs. The receptors here all came from a man between 18 and 35 years old in good health. Some clones in this sample may be carry-over from other donors' samples.

The chain recombines TRBV7-2 with TRBJ2-5, with D possibly TRBD1 on 5 matching bases. The CDR3 is made up of 15 amino acids. The V gene's germline CDR1 is SGHTA and CDR2 FQGNSA. V lost 5 bases to trimming and J lost 1 base, with 14 bases between them. CDR3 bases: TGTGCCAGCAGCCAGAGCCCCACAGGCCAAGAGACCCAGTACTTC. It specifies CASSQSPTGQETQYF.

V usage is TRBV4-3 and J usage is TRBJ1-1; D remains ambiguous. The CDR3 contains 14 residues. V was clipped by 4 bases and J by 0 bases, with 9 bases between them. From germline, CDR1 is LGHNA and CDR2 YSLEER. The CDR3 DNA reads TGCGCCAGCAGCCCGGCGATGATGAACACTGAAGCTTTCTTT. Its protein product is CASSPAMMNTEAFF.

The J gene is TRBJ2-7, the V gene TRBV10-1; 11 bases are a match to TRBD1. CDR3 size: 19 residues. The V gene's germline CDR1 is WNHNN and CDR2 SYGVQD (reference sequence). V was pared by 1 base and J by 3 bases, with 14 bases of the junction left unmatched. CDR3 in DNA: TGCGCCAGCAGTGAGTTTGGGACAGGGGGGTTATTACCCTACTACGAGCAGTACTTC. It translates to CASSEFGTGGLLPYYEQYF.

The chain recombines TRBV6-6 with TRBJ1-2, with TRBD1 as a possible D gene (5 bases). The CDR3 is 13 amino acids. Germline CDR1 and CDR2: MNHNY and SVGAGI (reference sequence). The V end was cut by 0 bases, the J end by 6 bases, with 8 bases between. CDR3 bases: TGTGCCAGCAGTTACTCGAGAGGGGATGGCTACACCTTC. Translation: CASSYSRGDGYTF.

The chain links TRBV6-5 to TRBJ2-7; TRBD1 or TRBD2 may be the D gene (6 bases each). CDR1 is MNHEY, CDR2 SVGAGI, per germline. With 6 bases removed from V and 0 bases from J, the gap between germline ends came to 15 bases. This CDR3 is built from 15 residues. The CDR3 DNA sequence: TGTGCCAGCAGGGACGCGGGACAAAGCTCCTACGAGCAGTACTTC. It specifies CASRDAGQSSYEQYF.

The J gene is TRBJ2-7, the V gene TRBV7-9; TRBD2 matches 9 bases. Germline V gene sequence: CDR1 SEHNR, CDR2 FQNEAQ (reference sequence). V was pared by 5 bases and J by 4 bases, with 6 bases of the junction left unmatched. The CDR3 consists of 14 residues. Written as DNA, the CDR3 is TGTGCCAGCAGCCGACTAGCGGACAAGTACGAGCAGTACTTC. Protein product: CASSRLADKYEQYF.

V usage is TRBV27 and J usage is TRBJ2-1; D may correspond to TRBD1 or TRBD2 (6 bases each). This CDR3 region has 14 residues. In germline, CDR1 is MNHEY, CDR2 SMNVEV (reference sequence). The V end lost 0 bases, the J end lost 9 bases, and 12 bases lay between the germline ends. The CDR3 DNA sequence: TGTGCCAGCAGTTTATCTTTCGGGGGCACTGAGCAGTTCTTC. Protein: CASSLSFGGTEQFF.

J is TRBJ2-1 and V is TRBV9; tentative D call: TRBD2 (6 bases). The CDR3 extends over 14 amino acids. Per germline, CDR1 SGDLS and CDR2 YYNGEE. V was pared by 4 bases and J by 8 bases, with 16 bases between. CDR3 sequence (DNA): TGTGCCAGCAGCCCATCGACTAGTTGGCATGAGCAGTTCTTC. This gives the protein CASSPSTSWHEQFF.

This sequence joins TRBV7-8 and TRBJ2-7; possible D gene TRBD1, 6 bases. V gave up 2 bases and J gave up 0 bases, with 14 bases separating them. The CDR3 consists of 16 residues. CDR1 SGHVS and CDR2 FQNEAQ come from the germline V gene. CDR3 DNA sequence: TGTGCCAGCAGCTTACCCCGACAGGTCCCCTCCTACGAGCAGTACTTC. Protein sequence: CASSLPRQVPSYEQYF.

This clone was observed a single time. The chain is built from TRBV9 and TRBJ2-3, with TRBD1 identical over 7 bases. V lost 0 bases to trimming and J lost 4 bases; unmatched junction nucleotides: 11. Germline-derived CDR1 and CDR2 are SGDLS and YYNGEE. The CDR3 runs 17 residues. CDR3 sequence (DNA): TGTGCCAGCAGCGTAGGACCCGGGACAGTCATGGCAGATACGCAGTATTTT. It encodes CASSVGPGTVMADTQYF.

The chain employs TRBV9 and TRBJ2-7, with TRBD2 matching 7 bases. This CDR3 region has 14 residues. CDR1 is SGDLS and CDR2 is YYNGEE in the germline V gene. The ends lost 4 bases at V and 3 bases at J; junction bases unmatched: 7. CDR3 in DNA: TGTGCCAGCAGCCCTCGACTAGCTGTCTACGAGCAGTACTTC. The encoded protein is CASSPRLAVYEQYF.

This rearrangement joins TRBV19 to TRBJ1-2; D is ambiguous. V gave up 1 base and J gave up 4 bases, with 16 bases separating them. This CDR3 comprises 16 residues. Germline V lookup: CDR1 LNHDA, CDR2 SQIVND (reference sequence). The CDR3: CASSIVAANYLYGYTF. CDR3 nucleotides: TGTGCCAGTAGTATAGTGGCCGCCAACTACCTCTATGGCTACACCTTC.

This chain uses TRBV10-2 with TRBJ2-7; weak D call: TRBD1 (6 bases). Germline V gives CDR1 WSHSY, CDR2 SAAADI. The CDR3 is 15 residues long. Trimming shortened V by 5 bases and J by 4 bases, and 18 bases separated the two germline ends. CDR3 in amino acids: CASSKPGQGSYEQYF. The CDR3 coding sequence is TGCGCCAGCAGTAAGCCGGGACAAGGATCATACGAGCAGTACTTC.

A word on this clone: The same CDR3 arises from other DNA sequences in this sample as well. The gene calls are TRBV4-3 and TRBJ1-1; perhaps TRBD1 as D (5 bases). V lost 1 base and J lost 1, with 7 bases in between. This CDR3 spans 14 amino acids. Germline-derived CDR1 and CDR2 are LGHNA and YSLEER. Written as DNA, the CDR3 is TGCGCCAGCAGCCAAGGACAGCGGAACACTGAAGCTTTCTTT. Protein: CASSQGQRNTEAFF.

This clone was counted a few times. Other nucleotide sequences in the sample specify the same CDR3. The genes are TRBV11-2 and TRBJ1-1; TRBD1 aligns across 12 bases. CDR1 SGHAT and CDR2 FQNNGV come from the germline V gene. With V trimmed by 4 bases and J by 6 bases, 0 bases remained unmatched. CDR3 length: 13 amino acids. CDR3 nucleotide sequence: TGTGCCAGCAGCTGGGACAGGGGGCCTGAAGCTTTCTTT. Translating gives CASSWDRGPEAFF.

J is TRBJ2-1 and V is TRBV5-1; 8 nucleotides line up with TRBD2. This CDR3 has 16 amino acids. The germline V gene has CDR1 SGHRS and CDR2 YFSETQ. V was clipped by 1 base and J by 9 bases; unmatched bases: 12. The DNA for the CDR3 is TGCGCCAGCAGCTTGATCGATCGGGAGGGCCTAGGTGAGCAGTTCTTC. Translated: CASSLIDREGLGEQFF.

The CDR3 loop reads CASSLPNRAYEQYF. CDR3 in DNA: TGTGCCAGCAGTTTGCCCAACCGGGCCTACGAGCAGTACTTC. The chain employs TRBV28 and TRBJ2-7, with D unclear. Trimming pared 3 bases from V and 2 bases from J, leaving 11 bases between. Germline V gene sequence: CDR1 MDHEN, CDR2 SYDVKM. The CDR3 runs 14 residues.

The table lists this clone with a count of one. The J gene is TRBJ2-3, the V gene TRBV29-1, with 12 bases that match TRBD2. This CDR3 is 14 amino acids long. The germline CDR1 and CDR2 sequences are SQVTM and ANQGSEA. With 7 bases clipped from V and 4 bases from J, the junction kept 6 bases outside the gene matches. This chain's CDR3 is CSASTSGSSDTQYF. The CDR3 DNA reads as TGCAGCGCCTCGACTAGCGGGAGCTCAGATACGCAGTATTTT.

The gene calls are TRBV7-9 and TRBJ2-1; TRBD2 agrees at 7 bases. The germline gives CDR1 SEHNR, CDR2 FQNEAQ (reference sequence). This CDR3 is built from 15 residues. V lost 0 bases and J lost 3; bases outside the gene matches: 2. CDR3 bases: TGTGCCAGCAGCTTAGCAGCGGGAATCTACAATGAGCAGTTCTTC. Its protein product is CASSLAAGIYNEQFF.

V usage is TRBV4-3 and J usage is TRBJ2-7; TRBD2 is a possible D gene (5 bases). The CDR3 has 15 amino acids. Germline assignment: CDR1 LGHNA and CDR2 YSLEER. Trimming pared 0 bases from V and 2 bases from J, leaving 11 bases between. The CDR3 loop is CASSQDAARAYEQYF. The CDR3 DNA reads TGCGCCAGCAGCCAAGATGCCGCGAGGGCCTACGAGCAGTACTTC.

The chain employs TRBV19 and TRBJ2-2; D not resolved. The CDR3 consists of 13 residues. The V gene lost 7 bases and the J gene lost 2 bases, with 8 bases spanning the gap. Germline V CDR1 and CDR2: LNHDA, SQIVND (reference sequence). CDR3 amino acids: CASNRANTGELFF. The CDR3 DNA sequence: TGTGCCAGTAATCGGGCAAACACCGGGGAGCTGTTTTTT.

This sequence joins TRBV28 and TRBJ2-7; 10 positions agree with TRBD1. The ends lost 5 bases at V and 5 bases at J; junction bases unmatched: 6. CDR1 and CDR2 from the germline V gene are MDHEN and SYDVKM. This CDR3 contains 14 residues. CDR3 bases: TGTGCCAGCAGTCCACGACAGGGGGCGGACGAGCAGTACTTC. This encodes CASSPRQGADEQYF.

The chain combines TRBV7-2 with TRBJ2-5, with a weak D call TRBD1 (6 bases). V was trimmed by 3 bases and J by 1 base, leaving 12 bases between them. Germline V gene lookup returns CDR1 SGHTA and CDR2 FQGNSA. The CDR3 length is 15 residues. CDR3 coding DNA: TGTGCCAGCAGCTTCATTGGGACAACCCAAGAGACCCAGTACTTC. The encoded protein is CASSFIGTTQETQYF. The full variable domain, in which reference TRBV7-2 and TRBJ2-5 provide the parts outside the CDR3, is GAGVSQSPSNKVTEKGKDVELRCDPISGHTALYWYRQSLGQGLEFLIYFQGNSAPDKSGLPSDRFSAERTGGSVSTLTIQRTQQEDSAVYLCASSFIGTTQETQYFGPGTRLLVL.

Concerning this clone: Other nucleotide sequences from this sample produce the same CDR3. The chain combines TRBV28 with TRBJ2-3; 8 bases match TRBD1. From germline, CDR1 is MDHEN and CDR2 SYDVKM. The CDR3 runs 15 residues. The V segment lost 3 bases and the J segment 1 base; nucleotides outside the gene matches: 3. Here the CDR3 DNA reads TGTGCCAGCAGTTTTTTGGACAGGGGCACAGATACGCAGTATTTT. It translates to CASSFLDRGTDTQYF.

This clone was detected once. The gene calls are TRBV27 and TRBJ2-7; D may match TRBD1 or TRBD2 (6 bases each). The CDR3 has 18 residues. V lost 4 bases to trimming and J lost 2 bases, with 24 bases between them. Per the germline V gene, CDR1 is MNHEY and CDR2 is SMNVEV (reference sequence). DNA for the CDR3: TGTGCCAGCAGTTCAATAACCCCAGGAGGGGGGACCCCCTACGAGCAGTACTTC. Translation: CASSSITPGGGTPYEQYF.